One TCR beta chain is described in this entry. V lost 6 bases to trimming and J lost 2 bases; unmatched junction nucleotides: 5. Germline V gives CDR1 SQVTM, CDR2 ANQGSEA. This CDR3 has 13 amino acids. This sample is drawn from a study of T cell changes during pregnancy in multiple sclerosis. Sequencing used immunoSEQ multiplex PCR; TCRdb keeps in-frame clones, though not all of them. The sample consists of about 72,000 clones, 75% to 95% of them appearing once. V gene TRBV29-1 combines with J gene TRBJ2-7, with TRBD1 matching 9 bases. This material consisted of peripheral blood, taken in the third trimester of pregnancy. The source of this sequence is a female donor in good health, enrolled as a control in a pregnancy study. The CDR3 nucleotides are TGCAGCGTCAACAGGGGGCCCGCCTACGAGCAGTACTTC. Encoded protein: CSVNRGPAYEQYF.